What follows are 15 T cell receptor beta chains derived from one specimen sequenced in a study of cytomegalovirus exposure and HLA in healthy donors (TCRdb year 2017). The library was made by the immunoSEQ multiplex PCR assay. For the multiplex PCR, a mixture combining 60 forward primers for TCR Vbeta segments and 13 reverse primers for TCR Jbeta segments was used. TCRdb retrieved this table from immuneACCESS and kept in-frame rearrangements only. Not all clones are present; in checked studies, unresolved V genes account for under half, and no reason is known for the remainder. In all, the sample holds 180,000 or so clones, and 70% to 80% of those were seen once. Around 1.5% of the sample is held by the ten biggest clonotypes. Specimen: PBMCs. These receptors all stem from a young man in good health and CMV-seronegative.

The chain employs TRBV19 and TRBJ2-3; 9 bases align to TRBD2. Germline CDR1 LNHDA, CDR2 SQIVND (reference sequence). This CDR3 region has 16 residues. V shed 2 bases and J 2 bases; nucleotides not matched to a gene: 5. In DNA form, the CDR3 reads TGTGCCAGTAGTATACGGGGCGGGAGGGCCACAGATACGCAGTATTTT. It is translated as CASSIRGGRATDTQYF.

The chain combines TRBV28 with TRBJ1-4; D perhaps matches TRBD1 (5 bases). Germline CDR1 reads MDHEN; CDR2 reads SYDVKM. This CDR3 has 14 residues. DNA for the CDR3: TGTGGATCGACATGGGGGGGACGAAATGAAAAACTGTTTTTT. Its protein is CGSTWGGRNEKLFF. The full variable domain, in which reference TRBV28 and TRBJ1-4 provide the parts outside the CDR3, is DVKVTQSSRYLVKRTGEKVFLECVQDMDHENMFWYRQDPGLGLRLIYFSYDVKMKEKGDIPEGYSVSREKKERFSLILESASTNQTSMYLCGSTWGGRNEKLFFGSGTQLSVL.

This clone has more than one count but fewer than ten. Different DNA sequences within this sample yield the same CDR3. The chain joins TRBV9 to TRBJ2-1; no clear D. Germline CDR1 and CDR2: SGDLS and YYNGEE. The CDR3 is 15 amino acids. V lost 0 bases, J lost 0 bases, and 7 bases lay in between. CDR3 nucleotide sequence: TGTGCCAGCAGCGTAGCATGGCTCTCCTACAATGAGCAGTTCTTC. Its protein product is CASSVAWLSYNEQFF.

The rearrangement links TRBV30 to TRBJ1-1; maybe TRBD1 (5 bases). CDR1 and CDR2 (germline): GTSNPN, SVGIG (reference sequence). This CDR3 has 15 amino acids. Trimming stripped 3 bases from V and 6 bases from J, with 20 bases between. CDR3 coding DNA: TGTGCCTGGAGCGCCACCCGACTTGGGGGGGCTGAAGCTTTCTTT. Amino acid sequence: CAWSATRLGGAEAFF.

The CDR3 here is CASSPPTGQYTEAFF. Here the CDR3 DNA reads TGTGCCAGCTCACCACCGACAGGGCAGTACACTGAAGCTTTCTTT. The chain uses TRBV18 and TRBJ1-1, with 7 bases matching TRBD1. The CDR3 runs 15 residues. Germline V gene lookup returns CDR1 KGHSH and CDR2 LQKENI. With 0 bases clipped from V and 3 bases from J, the junction kept 4 bases outside the gene matches.

This chain connects TRBV6-5 to TRBJ2-3; 8 bases agree with TRBD2. Germline-derived CDR1 and CDR2 are MNHEY and SVGAGI. V lost 6 bases, J lost 6 bases, and 8 bases stayed unmatched. The CDR3 extends over 14 amino acids. DNA of the CDR3: TGTGCCAGCAGCCCCCGGACTAGCAGCGATACGCAGTATTTT. This encodes CASSPRTSSDTQYF.

With regard to this clone: The sample has other DNA sequences that encode this CDR3 too. The V call is TRBV11-3, the J call TRBJ1-3, with 8 bases identical to TRBD1. CDR3 length: 15 residues. J lost 4 bases, V lost 5 bases, and 7 bases had no gene match. The germline gives CDR1 SGHNT, CDR2 YENEEA. In DNA form, the CDR3 reads TGTGCCAGCAGCCCAGGACAGGGCCCCGGAAACACCATATATTTT. Translation gives CASSPGQGPGNTIYF.

The chain couples TRBV6-6 to TRBJ2-1; TRBD2 matches at 7 bases. Germline trimming cut 9 bases from V and 7 bases from J; bases unmatched to any gene: 15. This CDR3 has 15 amino acids. Germline V gives CDR1 MNHNY, CDR2 SVGAGI (reference sequence). The CDR3 loop reads CASTSEGRAWNEQFF. The CDR3 nucleotides read TGTGCCAGTACCTCCGAGGGGAGGGCTTGGAATGAGCAGTTCTTC.

Note on this clone: The identical CDR3 is also encoded by other nucleotide sequences in the sample. The chain carries TRBV9 and TRBJ2-7; D remains unclear. The length of the CDR3 is 14 residues. Germline V gene data show CDR1 as SGDLS and CDR2 as YYNGEE. V gave up 0 bases and J gave up 2 bases, with 9 bases separating them. The CDR3 spells CASSVGGGAYEQYF. The CDR3 DNA is TGTGCCAGCAGCGTAGGAGGCGGAGCCTACGAGCAGTACTTC.

V usage is TRBV28 and J usage is TRBJ1-2; tentatively, D is TRBD1 (6 bases). The V end lost 2 bases, the J end lost 4 bases, and 14 bases lay between the germline ends. The CDR3 is 15 amino acids. Germline V gene sequence: CDR1 MDHEN, CDR2 SYDVKM. CDR3 sequence (DNA): TGTGCCAGCAGTTTACGAGGGCAGGGGTCCTATGGCTACACCTTC. Translating it yields CASSLRGQGSYGYTF.

This chain uses TRBV7-9 with TRBJ1-1; unclear D gene. Deletions cut 3 bases from V and 3 bases from J, with 8 bases between. CDR1 is SEHNR and CDR2 is FQNEAQ in the germline V gene (reference sequence). CDR3 length: 13 residues. Here the CDR3 reads CASSFSVDTEAFF. CDR3 DNA sequence: TGTGCCAGCAGCTTTAGCGTGGACACTGAAGCTTTCTTT.

V is TRBV6-6 and J is TRBJ2-3; D possibly corresponds to TRBD2 (6 bases). Per germline, CDR1 MNHNY and CDR2 SVGAGI (reference sequence). This CDR3 has 14 residues. V dropped 8 bases and J dropped 6 bases, with 18 bases sitting between them. The CDR3 DNA follows: TGTGCCAGCTATCGGGGGACCCTGAGGGATACGCAGTATTTT. The encoded protein is CASYRGTLRDTQYF.

This clone was seen once. The chain recombines TRBV7-2 with TRBJ1-6; D is unresolved. From germline, CDR1 is SGHTA and CDR2 FQGNSA. This CDR3 has 13 amino acids. V lost 3 bases to trimming and J lost 8 bases, with 8 bases between them. CDR3 nucleotide sequence: TGTGCCAGCAGCTTGAGGGTGGATTCACCCCTCCACTTT. Translating gives CASSLRVDSPLHF.

The CDR3 here is CASSYSNSLYEQYF. The CDR3 region has the DNA TGTGCCAGCAGTTACTCTAACTCCCTCTACGAGCAGTACTTC. The V gene is TRBV6-5, the J gene TRBJ2-7; D gene uncertain. This CDR3 is built from 14 residues. Germline CDR1 is MNHEY and CDR2 is SVGAGI. V was clipped by 0 bases and J by 3 bases, with 9 bases between them.

The chain carries TRBV9 and TRBJ2-5, with 9 bases that match TRBD2. Germline V CDR1 and CDR2: SGDLS, YYNGEE. CDR3 length: 16 residues. The ends lost 4 bases at V and 2 bases at J; junction bases unmatched: 9. CDR3 sequence reads: CASSLASGGNQETQYF. In DNA form, the CDR3 reads TGTGCCAGCAGCTTAGCCAGCGGGGGGAATCAAGAGACCCAGTACTTC. Complete variable domain (other parts from reference TRBV9 and TRBJ2-5): DSGVTQTPKHLITATGQRVTLRCSPRSGDLSVYWYQQSLDQGLQFLIQYYNGEERAKGNILERFSAQQFPDLHSELNLSSLELGDSALYFCASSLASGGNQETQYFGPGTRLLVL.